The sequence of this T cell receptor (beta chain) was determined in a study of radiation and T cells in renal cell carcinoma. For this clone: Antigen specificity is unknown.

Study-wide points: From baseline, blood top tumor clonotypes peaked at 2 weeks post-radiation.

Clones were sequenced by immunoSEQ multiplex PCR, and TCRdb holds only the in-frame ones, with some missing. The repertoire holds approximately 140,000 clones, approximately 87% seen once, with approximately 22% in the top ten. Time point meaning: baseline pretreatment blood. Treatment here: 15 Gy SBRT to primary tumor, nephrectomy 4 weeks later. This renal cell carcinoma was of the clear cell type. The TCR sequence derives from a woman between 45 and 65 years old with renal cell carcinoma. This specimen consisted of blood, obtained from a patient whose treatment included radiotherapy and nephrectomy.

The chain's CDR3 is CASSLAVARTDTQYF. CDR3 nucleotide sequence: TGTGCCAGCAGCTTAGCGGTAGCGAGAACAGATACGCAGTATTTT. The genes are TRBV7-9 and TRBJ2-3, with a weak D call TRBD2 (5 bases). The CDR3 is made up of 15 amino acids. Between the trimmed V and J ends, which lost 0 bases and 3 bases, there was a span of 10 bases. Germline V gene sequence: CDR1 SEHNR, CDR2 FQNEAQ (reference sequence).